The 6 T cell receptor beta chains below were found in one sample sequenced in a study of a mutant IDH1 vaccine in newly diagnosed glioma. Time point reported: week 5, during vaccination. Every vaccine dose comprised 300 ug of mutant IDH1 20-mer peptide plus topical imiquimod. Assay: immunoSEQ multiplex PCR; the TCRdb copy retains only in-frame clones and omits some. The table records about 60,000 clones, around four fifths of them present only once. Their cognate antigens are unknown. The sequencing used PBMCs, collected from a glioma patient whose treatment included an IDH1 peptide vaccine. These receptors were obtained from a woman between 50 and 59 years old with glioma.

The rearrangement links TRBV29-1 to TRBJ2-2; TRBD1 is a possible D gene (6 bases). V lost 7 bases and J lost 9, with 24 bases in between. CDR1 and CDR2 from the germline V gene are SQVTM and ANQGSEA. The CDR3 totals 15 residues. CDR3 in DNA: TGCAGCGCCGGAAACAGGGCGTACCAGGACCGGGAGCTGTTTTTT. Its protein is CSAGNRAYQDRELFF.

The gene calls are TRBV27 and TRBJ1-4; tentatively, D is TRBD1 (5 bases). This CDR3 is 13 amino acids long. V lost 10 bases and J 8 bases, leaving 17 bases between the germline ends. The germline V gene has CDR1 MNHEY and CDR2 SMNVEV (reference sequence). DNA for the CDR3: TGTGCCAACGGGTGGGGGTTAGAGGAAAAACTGTTTTTT. It encodes CANGWGLEEKLFF. The whole variable domain, remainder taken from reference TRBV27 and TRBJ1-4, is EAQVTQNPRYLITVTGKKLTVTCSQNMNHEYMSWYRQDPGLGLRQIYYSMNVEVTDKGDVPEGYKVSRKEKRNFPLILESPSPNQTSLYFCANGWGLEEKLFFGSGTQLSVL.

The sample holds one count of this clone. The chain joins TRBV6-5 to TRBJ2-7, with D maybe TRBD1 (5 bases). The V and J ends lost 6 bases and 7 bases respectively, with 16 bases between them. The CDR3 covers 13 residues. CDR1 and CDR2 from the germline V gene are MNHEY and SVGAGI. CDR3 amino acids: CASRKGSGFEQYF. Written as DNA, the CDR3 is TGTGCCAGCAGGAAGGGCTCAGGGTTTGAGCAGTACTTC.

The J gene is TRBJ2-3, the V gene TRBV2; D is possibly TRBD1 or TRBD2 (6 bases each). This CDR3 has 15 amino acids. CDR1 is SNHLY and CDR2 is FYNNEI in the germline V gene. The V and J ends lost 9 bases and 3 bases respectively, with 19 bases between them. Here the CDR3 reads CASSLGGGATDTQYF. The CDR3 bases are TGTGCCAGTTCACTCGGGGGCGGGGCAACAGATACGCAGTATTTT.

The chain links TRBV10-1 to TRBJ2-7, with TRBD1 identical over 9 bases. Losses at the gene ends were 6 bases for V and 0 bases for J; bases not matched to a gene: 3. The germline V gene encodes CDR1 WNHNN and CDR2 SYGVQD (reference sequence). There are 14 residues in the CDR3. This CDR3 reads CASSGTGSSYEQYF. CDR3 bases: TGCGCCAGCAGCGGGACAGGGAGCTCCTACGAGCAGTACTTC.

V gene TRBV5-1 combines with J gene TRBJ2-5; D not certain. This CDR3 region has 14 residues. From germline, CDR1 is SGHRS and CDR2 YFSETQ. V lost 4 bases and J lost 1, with 11 bases in between. CDR3 amino acids: CASSGRSTQETQYF. The CDR3 DNA sequence: TGCGCCAGCAGCGGCAGGTCCACCCAAGAGACCCAGTACTTC.